This TCR beta chain was obtained from a study of cytomegalovirus exposure and HLA in healthy donors. Study-wide points: With further analysis later on, most CMV-associated TCR beta chains appeared HLA-restricted.

Both 60 Vbeta primers and 13 Jbeta primers went into the PCR. This table comes from immunoSEQ multiplex PCR, and its TCRdb copy is limited to in-frame clones, with some not included. The table records about 140,000 clones, around 86% of them present only once. With respect to this clone: Its antigen is not known.

Germline V gene data show CDR1 as SGHTA and CDR2 as FQGNSA. V dropped 2 bases and J dropped 4 bases, with 9 bases sitting between them. The CDR3 has 14 residues. The receptor's source is a woman in her forties or fifties in good health and CMV-seropositive. The specimen was PBMCs. J is TRBJ1-5 and V is TRBV7-2; D perhaps matches TRBD1 (5 bases). CDR3 nucleotide sequence: TGTGCCAGCAGCTTATTCCAGGGAAATCAGCCCCAGCATTTT. Protein product: CASSLFQGNQPQHF.